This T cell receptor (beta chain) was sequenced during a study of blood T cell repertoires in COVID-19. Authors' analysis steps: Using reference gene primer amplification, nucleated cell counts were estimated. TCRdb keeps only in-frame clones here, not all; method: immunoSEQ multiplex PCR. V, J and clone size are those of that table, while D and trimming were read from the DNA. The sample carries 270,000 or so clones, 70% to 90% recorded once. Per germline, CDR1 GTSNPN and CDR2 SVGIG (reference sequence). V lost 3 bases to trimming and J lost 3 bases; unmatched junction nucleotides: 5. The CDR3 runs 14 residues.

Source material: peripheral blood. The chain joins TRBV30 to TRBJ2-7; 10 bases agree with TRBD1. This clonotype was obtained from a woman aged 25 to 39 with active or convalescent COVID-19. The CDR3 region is CAWSLGQGDYEQYF. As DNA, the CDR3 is TGTGCCTGGAGCCTTGGACAGGGGGACTACGAGCAGTACTTC.